This is a list of T cell receptor beta chains from one sample in a study of CD8 T cells in Susac syndrome. TCRdb used MiXCR to reprocess the immunoSEQ multiplex PCR reads, holding one entry per CDR3 protein. The table has around 170,000 distinct CDR3 sequences, approximately 96% seen once. Sequencing was performed on CD8+ T cells from PBMCs. The source is a human donor with multiple sclerosis. Both conserved end residues are part of each CDR3. The D gene is left open where the match is weak. Only some rows state a clone size, as once, few, many or a class for expanded clones.

TRBJ2-1 TRBD2 . TRBV3-1 CASSQIRLAGGYNEQFF TGTGCCAGCAGCCAAATACGACTAGCGGGGGGGTACAATGAGCAGTTCTTC
TRBJ1-5 . . TRBV7-9 CASSSGHSGIQPQHF TGTGCCAGCAGCTCCGGACACTCGGGGATCCAGCCCCAGCATTTT
TRBJ2-1 . . TRBV28 CASGDLSSYNEQFF TGTGCCAGCGGGGACTTGAGCTCCTACAATGAGCAGTTCTTC
TRBJ2-1 . . TRBV3-1 CASSLTGENYNEQFF TGTGCCAGCAGCCTAACCGGGGAAAACTACAATGAGCAGTTCTTC
TRBJ1-2 . . TRBV28 CASKGIGTYGYTF TGTGCCAGCAAGGGGATCGGCACGTATGGCTACACCTTC
TRBJ2-1 . . TRBV3-1 CASSHRDPEPYNEQFF TGTGCCAGCAGCCACCGGGACCCTGAACCCTACAATGAGCAGTTCTTC
TRBJ2-7 TRBD1 . TRBV28 CASSLGQGVFYEQYF TGTGCCAGCAGCCTTGGACAGGGGGTCTTCTACGAGCAGTACTTC
TRBJ2-5 TRBD2 . TRBV4-2 CASSQTSGGPLGETQYF TGTGCCAGCAGCCAGACTAGCGGGGGACCCCTCGGAGAGACCCAGTACTTC
TRBJ1-4 . . TRBV3-1 CASSQDEGQISEKLFF TGTGCCAGCAGCCAAGATGAGGGCCAGATTAGTGAAAAACTGTTTTTT
TRBJ2-1 . . TRBV3-1 CASSQVRRGYNEQFF TGTGCCAGCAGCCAAGTGCGGAGGGGTTACAATGAGCAGTTCTTC
TRBJ1-2 . . TRBV7-8 CASSSAPGVGHYGYTF TGTGCCAGCAGCTCAGCCCCAGGGGTTGGTCACTATGGCTACACCTTC
TRBJ2-7 . . TRBV4-2 CASSLTQGSGSYEQYF TGTGCCAGCAGCCTCACCCAGGGGTCGGGTTCCTACGAGCAGTACTTC
TRBJ1-2 . . TRBV21-1 CASSGTGVACGYTF TGTGCCAGCAGCGGGACAGGGGTTGCGTGCGGCTACACCTTC
TRBJ1-2 TRBD1 . TRBV30 CAWSLGQQIYGYTF TGTGCCTGGAGTTTGGGACAGCAGATCTATGGCTACACCTTC
TRBJ2-7 . . TRBV27 CASSPNRFDKYF TGTGCCAGCAGTCCCAACAGGTTTGATAAGTACTTC
TRBJ2-3 . . TRBV6-1 CALAGEGGTTDTQYF TGTGCCCTAGCTGGAGAGGGAGGTACCACAGATACGCAGTATTTT
TRBJ1-6 . . TRBV20-1 CSYSPLHF TGCAGTTATTCACCCCTCCACTTT
TRBJ2-4 . few TRBV21-1 CASSKRKGAVNIQYF TGTGCCAGCAGCAAGAGGAAGGGGGCGGTTAACATTCAGTACTTC
TRBJ1-1 TRBD1 . TRBV5-1 CASSPWPQDRGAFF TGCGCCAGCAGCCCCTGGCCCCAGGACAGGGGAGCTTTCTTT
TRBJ1-2 . . TRBV28 CASSLMGAAANYGYTF TGTGCCAGCAGTTTAATGGGGGCAGCGGCTAACTATGGCTACACCTTC
TRBJ2-1 . few TRBV7-3 CASSTGGSYNEQFF TGTGCCAGCAGCACGGGTGGCTCCTACAATGAGCAGTTCTTC
TRBJ2-7 . few TRBV9 CASSEGASGYEQYF TGTGCCAGCAGCGAGGGGGCTAGCGGCTACGAGCAGTACTTC
TRBJ2-7 . . TRBV20-1 CSARSGDLYEQYF TGCAGTGCTAGGTCCGGGGATCTCTACGAGCAGTACTTC
TRBJ2-1 TRBD2 . TRBV7-9 CASSFGAGGSSYNEQFF TGTGCCAGCAGCTTCGGAGCGGGGGGTTCCTCCTACAATGAGCAGTTCTTC
TRBJ2-5 TRBD2 once TRBV10-3 CAISESPPGGGETQYF TGTGCCATCAGTGAGTCCCCCCCCGGGGGAGGGGAGACCCAGTACTTC
TRBJ1-5 . . TRBV27 CASRAIHSNQPQHF TGTGCCAGCAGGGCCATCCATAGCAATCAGCCCCAGCATTTT
TRBJ1-1 . . TRBV5-6 CASSRNPGYKDTEAFF TGTGCCAGCAGCCGCAATCCAGGGTATAAGGACACTGAAGCTTTCTTT
TRBJ1-2 . once TRBV13 CASSSGPRYGYTF TGTGCCAGCAGCTCTGGGCCGAGGTATGGCTACACCTTC
TRBJ2-7 TRBD1 . TRBV3-1 CASSQAGQGPSYEQYF TGTGCCAGCAGCCAAGCGGGACAGGGCCCCTCCTACGAGCAGTACTTC
TRBJ1-1 . . TRBV7-9 CASPLEAFF TGTGCCAGTCCCCTTGAAGCTTTCTTT
TRBJ2-3 TRBD2 . TRBV5-1 CASSVETSVSDTQYF TGCGCCAGCAGCGTCGAGACTAGCGTTTCGGATACGCAGTATTTT
TRBJ2-7 . few TRBV12-3/TRBV12-4 CASSLTVYEQYF TGTGCCAGCAGCCTGACTGTTTACGAGCAGTACTTC
TRBJ2-7 . . TRBV20-1 CSARGGTDFYEQYF TGCAGTGCTAGAGGCGGGACAGATTTCTACGAGCAGTACTTC
TRBJ2-3 . . TRBV12-3/TRBV12-4 CASIDRDADTQYF TGTGCCAGCATTGACCGCGATGCAGATACGCAGTATTTT
TRBJ2-1 . once TRBV5-1 CASSLVYWGRYNEQFF TGCGCCAGCAGCTTGGTCTATTGGGGCAGATACAATGAGCAGTTCTTC
TRBJ1-2 TRBD1 . TRBV27 CASSLSGTGNGYTF TGTGCCAGCAGTTTATCTGGGACAGGGAATGGCTACACCTTC
TRBJ2-1 TRBD2 . TRBV10-3 CAITSEAGGYNEQFF TGTGCCATCACCAGTGAAGCGGGAGGCTACAATGAGCAGTTCTTC
TRBJ1-2 TRBD1 . TRBV7-9 CASSYWTGGPNYGYTF TGTGCCAGCAGCTATTGGACAGGGGGCCCTAACTATGGCTACACCTTC
TRBJ1-2 . . TRBV14 CASSQALGQTDGYTF TGTGCCAGCAGCCAAGCTCTCGGACAGACCGATGGCTACACCTTC
TRBJ2-5 . . TRBV28 CASSSPWGQVQETQYF TGTGCCAGCAGTTCACCTTGGGGGCAGGTTCAAGAGACCCAGTACTTC
TRBJ2-1 TRBD2 . TRBV20-1 CSARLAGYNEQFF TGCAGTGCTAGGCTAGCGGGGTACAATGAGCAGTTCTTC
TRBJ2-7 . . TRBV20-1 CSARSRMATRYYEQYF TGCAGTGCTAGAAGTCGTATGGCGACTAGATACTACGAGCAGTACTTC
TRBJ1-2 . once TRBV7-9 CASSLPDSNYGYTF TGTGCCAGCAGCTTGCCGGACAGTAACTATGGCTACACCTTC
TRBJ1-4 . . TRBV6-6 CASSYSGSLELFF TGTGCCAGCAGTTACTCAGGCAGTTTGGAACTGTTTTTT
TRBJ1-5 . . TRBV15 CATSTGDNSNQPQHF TGTGCCACCAGCACAGGGGACAATAGCAATCAGCCCCAGCATTTT
TRBJ2-1 TRBD2 once TRBV6-2/TRBV6-3 CASSYWTSGLLVSYNEQFF TGTGCCAGCAGTTACTGGACTAGTGGACTGTTGGTGTCCTACAATGAGCAGTTCTTC
TRBJ2-1 . few TRBV27 CASSSDYNEQFF TGTGCCAGCAGTTCGGACTACAATGAGCAGTTCTTC
TRBJ1-2 . . TRBV9 CASSGEGEHLNGYTF TGTGCCAGCAGCGGCGAGGGGGAACATCTGAATGGCTACACCTTC
TRBJ2-7 . . TRBV5-1 CASSLTYSYEQYF TGCGCCAGCAGCTTGACATACTCCTACGAGCAGTACTTC
TRBJ1-5 . . TRBV5-1 CASSLYESNQPQHF TGCGCCAGCAGCTTATACGAGAGCAATCAGCCCCAGCATTTT
TRBJ2-7 . few TRBV29-1 CSLQVGLEQYF TGCAGCTTACAGGTGGGGCTCGAGCAGTACTTC
TRBJ2-7 . . TRBV23-1 CASTREPTERYEQYF TGCGCCAGCACCCGCGAACCGACGGAACGCTACGAGCAGTACTTC
TRBJ2-2 . . TRBV12-3/TRBV12-4 CASSFEIPYNTGELFF TGTGCCAGCAGTTTCGAGATCCCCTATAACACCGGGGAGCTGTTTTTT
TRBJ2-5 . . TRBV9 CASSAAEAQETQYF TGTGCCAGCAGTGCGGCCGAGGCCCAAGAGACCCAGTACTTC
TRBJ2-7 . . TRBV5-1 CASSLATEYEQYF TGCGCCAGCAGCTTGGCGACAGAGTACGAGCAGTACTTC